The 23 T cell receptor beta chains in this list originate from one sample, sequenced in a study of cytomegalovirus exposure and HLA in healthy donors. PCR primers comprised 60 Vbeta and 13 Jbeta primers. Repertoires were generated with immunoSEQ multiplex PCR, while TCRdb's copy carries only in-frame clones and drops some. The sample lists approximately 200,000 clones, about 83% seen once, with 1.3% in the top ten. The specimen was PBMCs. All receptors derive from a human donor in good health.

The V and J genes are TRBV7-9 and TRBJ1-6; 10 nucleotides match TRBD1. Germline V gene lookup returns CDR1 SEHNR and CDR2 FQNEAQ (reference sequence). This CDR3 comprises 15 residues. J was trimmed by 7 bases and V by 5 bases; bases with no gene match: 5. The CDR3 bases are TGTGCCAGCAGCCGCGGGACAGGGGTGAATTCACCCCTCCACTTT. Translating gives CASSRGTGVNSPLHF.

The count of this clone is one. CDR3 protein: CASTQQGSYEQYF. Written as DNA, the CDR3 is TGTGCCAGCACCCAACAGGGATCCTACGAGCAGTACTTC. The chain employs TRBV2 and TRBJ2-7; a weak D match, TRBD1 (6 bases). Germline V gene data show CDR1 as SNHLY and CDR2 as FYNNEI. The length of the CDR3 is 13 residues. V lost 7 bases, J lost 1 base, and 11 bases lay in between.

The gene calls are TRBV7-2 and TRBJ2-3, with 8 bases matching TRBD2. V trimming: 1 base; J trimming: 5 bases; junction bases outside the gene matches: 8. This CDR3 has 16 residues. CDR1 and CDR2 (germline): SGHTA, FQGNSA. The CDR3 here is CASSLGVGRAVDTQYF. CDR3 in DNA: TGTGCCAGCAGCTTAGGGGTCGGGAGGGCCGTAGATACGCAGTATTTT. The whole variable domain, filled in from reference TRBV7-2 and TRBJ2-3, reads GAGVSQSPSNKVTEKGKDVELRCDPISGHTALYWYRQSLGQGLEFLIYFQGNSAPDKSGLPSDRFSAERTGGSVSTLTIQRTQQEDSAVYLCASSLGVGRAVDTQYFGPGTRLTVL.

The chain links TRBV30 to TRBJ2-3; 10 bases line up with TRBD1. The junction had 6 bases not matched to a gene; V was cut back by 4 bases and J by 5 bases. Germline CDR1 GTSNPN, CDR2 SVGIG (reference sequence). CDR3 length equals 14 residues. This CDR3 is CAWKTGGQGDTQYF. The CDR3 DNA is TGTGCCTGGAAGACAGGGGGCCAAGGAGATACGCAGTATTTT.

The CDR3 coding sequence is TGTGCCTGGGGCCTCCTTTCTGGGGCCGAAATGAACACTGAAGCTTTCTTT. Amino acids: CAWGLLSGAEMNTEAFF. V is TRBV30 and J is TRBJ1-1, with a tentative D call TRBD1 (5 bases). The CDR3 sequence is 17 residues long. The germline gives CDR1 GTSNPN, CDR2 SVGIG (reference sequence). The V end was cut by 5 bases, the J end by 0 bases, with 22 bases between.

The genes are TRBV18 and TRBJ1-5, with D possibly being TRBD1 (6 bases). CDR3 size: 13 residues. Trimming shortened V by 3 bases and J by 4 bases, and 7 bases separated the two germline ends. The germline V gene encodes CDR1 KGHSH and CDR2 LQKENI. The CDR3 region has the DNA TGTGCCAGCTCACCGGACAGAAATCAGCCCCAGCATTTT. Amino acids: CASSPDRNQPQHF.

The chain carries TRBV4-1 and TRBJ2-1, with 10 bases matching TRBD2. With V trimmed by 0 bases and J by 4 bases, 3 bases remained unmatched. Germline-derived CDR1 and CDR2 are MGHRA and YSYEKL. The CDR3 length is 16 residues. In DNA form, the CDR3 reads TGCGCCAGCAGCCAAGATTTAGCGGGAGGATACAATGAGCAGTTCTTC. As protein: CASSQDLAGGYNEQFF.

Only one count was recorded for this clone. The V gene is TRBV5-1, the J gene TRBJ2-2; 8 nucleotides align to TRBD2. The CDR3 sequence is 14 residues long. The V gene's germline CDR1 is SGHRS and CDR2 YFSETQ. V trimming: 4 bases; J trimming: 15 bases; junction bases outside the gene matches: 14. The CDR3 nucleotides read TGCGCCAGCAGCCAAAGGACTAGCACTACTGGGGTGTTTTTT. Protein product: CASSQRTSTTGVFF. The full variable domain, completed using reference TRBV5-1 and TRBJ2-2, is KAGVTQTPRYLIKTRGQQVTLSCSPISGHRSVSWYQQTPGQGLQFLFEYFSETQRNKGNFPGRFSGRQFSNSRSEMNVSTLELGDSALYLCASSQRTSTTGVFFGEGSRLTVL.

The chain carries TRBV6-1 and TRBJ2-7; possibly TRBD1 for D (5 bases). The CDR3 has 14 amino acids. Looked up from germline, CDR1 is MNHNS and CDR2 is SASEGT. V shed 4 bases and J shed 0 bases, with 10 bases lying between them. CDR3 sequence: CASSVQANSYEQYF. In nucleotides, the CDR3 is TGTGCCAGCAGTGTACAGGCCAACTCCTACGAGCAGTACTTC.

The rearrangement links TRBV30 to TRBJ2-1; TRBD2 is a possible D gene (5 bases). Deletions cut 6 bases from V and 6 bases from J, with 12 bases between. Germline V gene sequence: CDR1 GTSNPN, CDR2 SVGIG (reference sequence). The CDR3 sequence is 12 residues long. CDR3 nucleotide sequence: TGTGCCTGCCTTGAGCGGTTCAATGAGCAGTTCTTC. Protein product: CACLERFNEQFF.

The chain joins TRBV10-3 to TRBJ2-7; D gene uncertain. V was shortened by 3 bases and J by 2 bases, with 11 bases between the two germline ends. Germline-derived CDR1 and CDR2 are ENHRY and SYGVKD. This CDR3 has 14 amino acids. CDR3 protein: CAISDSSEPYEQYF. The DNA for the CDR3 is TGTGCCATCAGTGACTCTAGTGAGCCCTACGAGCAGTACTTC.

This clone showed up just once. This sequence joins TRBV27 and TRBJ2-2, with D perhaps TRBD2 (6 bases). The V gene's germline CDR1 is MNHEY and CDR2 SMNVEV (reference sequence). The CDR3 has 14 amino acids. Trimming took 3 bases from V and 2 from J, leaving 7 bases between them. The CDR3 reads CASSFGGNTGELFF. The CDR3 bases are TGTGCCAGCAGTTTCGGGGGAAACACCGGGGAGCTGTTTTTT.

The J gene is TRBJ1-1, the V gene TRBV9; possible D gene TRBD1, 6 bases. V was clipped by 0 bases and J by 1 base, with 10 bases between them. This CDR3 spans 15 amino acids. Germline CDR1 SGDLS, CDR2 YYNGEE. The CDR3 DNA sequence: TGTGCCAGCAGCGTAGGAACAGGGTCGAACACTGAAGCTTTCTTT. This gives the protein CASSVGTGSNTEAFF. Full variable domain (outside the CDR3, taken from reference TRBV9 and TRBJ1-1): DSGVTQTPKHLITATGQRVTLRCSPRSGDLSVYWYQQSLDQGLQFLIQYYNGEERAKGNILERFSAQQFPDLHSELNLSSLELGDSALYFCASSVGTGSNTEAFFGQGTRLTVV.

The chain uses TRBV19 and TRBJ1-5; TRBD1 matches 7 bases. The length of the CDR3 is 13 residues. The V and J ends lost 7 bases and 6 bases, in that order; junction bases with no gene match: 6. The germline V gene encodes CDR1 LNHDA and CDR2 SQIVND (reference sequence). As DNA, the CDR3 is TGTGCCAGTACCACACAGGGGAGTCAGCCCCAGCATTTT. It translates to CASTTQGSQPQHF.

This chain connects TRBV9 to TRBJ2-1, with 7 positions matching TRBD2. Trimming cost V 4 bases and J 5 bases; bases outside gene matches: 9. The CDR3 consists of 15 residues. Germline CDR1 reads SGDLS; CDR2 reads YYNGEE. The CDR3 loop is CASSLGGGVHNEQFF. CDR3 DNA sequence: TGTGCCAGCAGCTTAGGCGGGGGAGTCCACAATGAGCAGTTCTTC.

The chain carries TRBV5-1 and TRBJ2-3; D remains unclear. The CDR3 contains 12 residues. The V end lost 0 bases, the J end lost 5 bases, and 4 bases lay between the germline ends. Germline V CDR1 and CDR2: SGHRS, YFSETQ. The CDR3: CASSLAQDTQYF. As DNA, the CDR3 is TGCGCCAGCAGCTTGGCCCAAGATACGCAGTATTTT. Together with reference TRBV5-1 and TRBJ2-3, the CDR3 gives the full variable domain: KAGVTQTPRYLIKTRGQQVTLSCSPISGHRSVSWYQQTPGQGLQFLFEYFSETQRNKGNFPGRFSGRQFSNSRSEMNVSTLELGDSALYLCASSLAQDTQYFGPGTRLTVL.

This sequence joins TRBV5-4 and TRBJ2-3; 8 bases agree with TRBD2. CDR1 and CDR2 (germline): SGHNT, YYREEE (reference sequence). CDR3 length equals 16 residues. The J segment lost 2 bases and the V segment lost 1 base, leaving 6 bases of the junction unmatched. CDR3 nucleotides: TGTGCCAGCAGCTTGTGGATAGCGGGGCCCACAGATACGCAGTATTTT. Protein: CASSLWIAGPTDTQYF.

The CDR3 bases are TGCGCCAGCAGCTTGGAACCTGCGGGGGTCGGCACTGAAGCTTTCTTT. Protein: CASSLEPAGVGTEAFF. The rearrangement joins TRBV5-1 to TRBJ1-1; a possible D gene is TRBD1 (5 bases). Germline lookup yields CDR1 SGHRS and CDR2 YFSETQ. Deletions cut 0 bases from V and 4 bases from J, with 16 bases between. The CDR3 length is 16 residues.

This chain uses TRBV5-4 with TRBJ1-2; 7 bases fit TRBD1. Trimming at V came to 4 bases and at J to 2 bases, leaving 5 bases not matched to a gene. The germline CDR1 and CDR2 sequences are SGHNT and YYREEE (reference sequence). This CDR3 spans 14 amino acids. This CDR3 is CASSRWTGNYGYTF. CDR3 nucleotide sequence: TGTGCCAGCAGCAGGTGGACAGGAAACTATGGCTACACCTTC.

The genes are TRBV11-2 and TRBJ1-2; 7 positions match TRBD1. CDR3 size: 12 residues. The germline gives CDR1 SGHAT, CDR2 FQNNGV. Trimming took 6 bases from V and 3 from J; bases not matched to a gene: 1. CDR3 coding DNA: TGTGCCAGCAGGGGACAGCACTATGGCTACACCTTC. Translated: CASRGQHYGYTF.

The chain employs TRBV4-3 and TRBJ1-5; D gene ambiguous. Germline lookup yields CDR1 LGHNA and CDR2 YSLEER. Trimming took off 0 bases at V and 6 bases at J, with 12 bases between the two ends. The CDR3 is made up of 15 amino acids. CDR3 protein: CASSQDRGIAQPQHF. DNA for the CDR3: TGCGCCAGCAGCCAAGATAGAGGTATCGCTCAGCCCCAGCATTTT.

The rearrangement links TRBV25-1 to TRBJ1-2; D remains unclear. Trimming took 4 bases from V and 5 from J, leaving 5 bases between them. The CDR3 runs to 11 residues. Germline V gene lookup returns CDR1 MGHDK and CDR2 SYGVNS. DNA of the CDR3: TGTGCCAGCAGTGCCCTGTATGGCTACACCTTC. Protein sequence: CASSALYGYTF.

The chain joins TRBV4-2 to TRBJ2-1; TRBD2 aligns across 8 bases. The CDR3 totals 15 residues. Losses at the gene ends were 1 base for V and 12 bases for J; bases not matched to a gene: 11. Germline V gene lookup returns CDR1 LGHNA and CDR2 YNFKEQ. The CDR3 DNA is TGTGCCAGCAGCCAAGGCGTAGGGACTAGATCTTGGCAGTTCTTC. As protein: CASSQGVGTRSWQFF.